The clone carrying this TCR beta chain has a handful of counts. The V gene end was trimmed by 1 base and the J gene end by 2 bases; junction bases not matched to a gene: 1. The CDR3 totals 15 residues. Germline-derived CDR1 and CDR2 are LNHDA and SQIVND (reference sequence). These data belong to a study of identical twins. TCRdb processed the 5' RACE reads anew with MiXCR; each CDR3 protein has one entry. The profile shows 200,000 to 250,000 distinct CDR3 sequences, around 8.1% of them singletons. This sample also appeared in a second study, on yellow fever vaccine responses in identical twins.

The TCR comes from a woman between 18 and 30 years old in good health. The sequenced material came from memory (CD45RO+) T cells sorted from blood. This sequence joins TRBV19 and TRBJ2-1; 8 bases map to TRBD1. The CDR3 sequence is CASSIGTGPYNEQFF. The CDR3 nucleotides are TGTGCCAGTAGTATAGGGACAGGGCCCTACAATGAGCAGTTCTTC.